This entry lists 29 T cell receptor beta chains sequenced from one sample in a study of blood T cell repertoires in COVID-19. The repertoire was sequenced with immunoSEQ multiplex PCR; TCRdb's copy has only in-frame clones and lacks some. In the table there are about 130,000 clones, roughly three quarters of which are singletons. Sequenced input: peripheral blood. The origin of the receptors is a woman between 70 and 85 years old with acute or convalescent COVID-19.

The CDR3 spells CASSSLQGRGNTEAFF. The CDR3 nucleotides are TGCGCCAGCAGCTCCCTCCAGGGGAGAGGGAACACTGAAGCTTTCTTT. The V gene is TRBV5-1, the J gene TRBJ1-1, with D maybe TRBD1 (6 bases). V shed 3 bases and J shed 1 base, with 16 bases lying between them. CDR3 length: 16 residues. Germline CDR1 SGHRS, CDR2 YFSETQ.

The chain uses TRBV6-5 and TRBJ1-4, with 8 bases lining up with TRBD1. CDR1 and CDR2 from the germline V gene are MNHEY and SVGAGI. The CDR3 consists of 14 residues. V lost 8 bases to trimming and J lost 7 bases; unmatched junction nucleotides: 9. The CDR3 loop reads CASGRTGRAEKLFF. CDR3 bases: TGTGCCAGCGGAAGGACAGGGCGGGCTGAAAAACTGTTTTTT.

This clone was observed a handful of times. V gene TRBV12-5 combines with J gene TRBJ2-3; 11 bases match TRBD2. This CDR3 region has 14 residues. V was clipped by 6 bases and J by 4 bases; unmatched bases: 3. The germline V gene has CDR1 LGHNT and CDR2 FRNRAP. The DNA for the CDR3 is TGTGCTAGTGGGACTAGCGGGGTGGCAGATACGCAGTATTTT. Translation: CASGTSGVADTQYF. The whole variable domain, remainder taken from reference TRBV12-5 and TRBJ2-3, is DARVTQTPRHKVTEMGQEVTMRCQPILGHNTVFWYRQTMMQGLELLAYFRNRAPLDDSGMPKDRFSAEMPDATLATLKIQPSEPRDSAVYFCASGTSGVADTQYFGPGTRLTVL.

A few counts support this clone. The chain has TRBV6-5 and TRBJ1-4, with a tentative D call TRBD1 (6 bases). V lost 6 bases to trimming and J lost 8 bases, with 13 bases between them. In germline, CDR1 is MNHEY, CDR2 SVGAGI. The CDR3 contains 13 residues. The CDR3 here is CASRSGVGEKLFF. For the CDR3, the DNA is TGTGCCAGCAGATCAGGGGTTGGGGAAAAACTGTTTTTT.

This clone has more than one count but fewer than ten. The rearrangement links TRBV19 to TRBJ2-3; 11 nucleotides agree with TRBD2. J was trimmed by 0 bases and V by 6 bases; bases with no gene match: 14. CDR1 and CDR2 (germline): LNHDA, SQIVND (reference sequence). The CDR3 consists of 19 residues. The CDR3: CASRRDGRLAGTSTDTQYF. CDR3 nucleotide sequence: TGTGCCAGTAGACGGGACGGACGACTAGCGGGGACGAGCACAGATACGCAGTATTTT.

The chain uses TRBV27 and TRBJ2-3; TRBD2 matches 9 bases. The CDR3 has 17 residues. Per the germline V gene, CDR1 is MNHEY and CDR2 is SMNVEV (reference sequence). The V gene end was trimmed by 2 bases and the J gene end by 1 base; junction bases not matched to a gene: 7. The DNA for the CDR3 is TGTGCCAGCAGTTTAGCCCGGGCGGGGGGGCGCACAGATACGCAGTATTTT. It translates to CASSLARAGGRTDTQYF.

This clone was detected a few times. The CDR3 loop is CASSPFRQGFYF. The CDR3 bases are TGTGCCAGCAGCCCCTTTCGGCAGGGGTTCTACTTC. The chain combines TRBV7-9 with TRBJ2-7; weak D call: TRBD1 (6 bases). CDR1 SEHNR and CDR2 FQNEAQ come from the germline V gene (reference sequence). This CDR3 region has 12 residues. Deletions cut 5 bases from V and 13 bases from J, with 18 bases between.

The V gene is TRBV11-2, the J gene TRBJ1-6, with no clear D. CDR1 is SGHAT and CDR2 is FQNNGV in the germline V gene. The length of the CDR3 is 14 residues. V dropped 6 bases and J dropped 3 bases, with 9 bases sitting between them. CDR3 region: CASRVGHYNSPLHF. The CDR3 coding sequence is TGTGCCAGCAGAGTCGGTCACTATAATTCACCCCTCCACTTT.

The rearrangement links TRBV28 to TRBJ1-1; D unclear. Germline CDR1 MDHEN, CDR2 SYDVKM. The CDR3 is 14 residues long. Trimming removed 2 bases at V and 5 bases at J, with 12 bases between. The CDR3 region has the DNA TGTGCCAGCAGTTTAGTAGGGCCGGGGACTGAAGCTTTCTTT. Residues: CASSLVGPGTEAFF.

The chain links TRBV21-1 to TRBJ1-3; no DNA check was done on the table's D call, TRBD1. TRBV21-1 is flagged as a pseudogene. CDR3 length: 16 residues. CDR3 bases: TGTGCCAGCAGCCCGCGACAGGGGATGACTGGAAACACCATATATTTT. Protein product: CASSPRQGMTGNTIYF.

The chain employs TRBV5-5 and TRBJ2-7; 8 nucleotides agree with TRBD1. The germline gives CDR1 SGHKS, CDR2 YYEKEE (reference sequence). The CDR3 is 14 amino acids. V shed 3 bases and J 2 bases; nucleotides not matched to a gene: 4. The CDR3, as DNA: TGTGCCAGCAGCTGGGGACAGGTAACCTACGAGCAGTACTTC. Translation gives CASSWGQVTYEQYF.

The V and J genes are TRBV7-3 and TRBJ2-5; D perhaps matches TRBD1 (5 bases). Trimming cost V 0 bases and J 3 bases, with 5 bases left between them. Germline assignment: CDR1 SGHTA and CDR2 FQGTGA. This CDR3 is built from 13 residues. CDR3 bases: TGTGCCAGCAGCTTAACCAGGGAAGAGACCCAGTACTTC. Its protein product is CASSLTREETQYF.

This clone has just one count. The rearrangement links TRBV6-2 or TRBV6-3 to TRBJ2-6, with 10 bases fitting TRBD1. V lost 2 bases, J lost 1 base, and 8 bases stayed unmatched. Germline V lookup: CDR1 MNHEY, CDR2 SVGEGT. CDR3 length: 19 amino acids. The CDR3 nucleotides are TGTGCCAGCAGTTACACCCCCGGGACAGGGGAATCTGGGGCCAACGTCCTGACTTTC. Its protein is CASSYTPGTGESGANVLTF.

CDR3 bases: TGCGCCAGCAGTAGGGACAGAGTGAACGAGCAGTACTTC. Translating it yields CASSRDRVNEQYF. The genes are TRBV10-2 and TRBJ2-7; TRBD1 matches at 7 bases. This CDR3 has 13 residues. Germline V gene data show CDR1 as WSHSY and CDR2 as SAAADI. Trimming took 5 bases from V and 5 from J; bases not matched to a gene: 6.

The chain combines TRBV2 with TRBJ1-5; 11 bases agree with TRBD1. Germline CDR1 SNHLY, CDR2 FYNNEI. The ends lost 5 bases at V and 7 bases at J; junction bases unmatched: 4. CDR3 length: 14 amino acids. The CDR3 bases are TGTGCCAGCAGTTGGACAGGGGGCGAGCAGCCCCAGCATTTT. Encoded protein: CASSWTGGEQPQHF. Supplemented by reference TRBV2 and TRBJ1-5, the full variable domain reads EPEVTQTPSHQVTQMGQEVILRCVPISNHLYFYWYRQILGQKVEFLVSFYNNEISEKSEIFDDQFSVERPDGSNFTLKIRSTKLEDSAMYFCASSWTGGEQPQHFGDGTRLSIL.

This clone was detected a few times. The chain joins TRBV27 to TRBJ1-2; D remains unclear. Germline V gene data show CDR1 as MNHEY and CDR2 as SMNVEV (reference sequence). The germline V and J ends were trimmed by 6 bases and 0 bases, with 17 bases remaining between them. CDR3 length: 16 amino acids. The CDR3 DNA reads as TGTGCCAGCAGGAAACTTAGTCCGGGGTCTAACTATGGCTACACCTTC. Translation gives CASRKLSPGSNYGYTF.

This clone has just one count. The gene calls are TRBV28 and TRBJ2-5, with D possibly being TRBD2 (7 bases). The CDR3 totals 17 residues. In germline, CDR1 is MDHEN, CDR2 SYDVKM. Trimming cost V 6 bases and J 5 bases, with 25 bases left between them. DNA for the CDR3: TGTGCCAGCAGGGGATTGGGGGGGGGCTGGTCGAGGGAGACCCAGTACTTC. The encoded protein is CASRGLGGGWSRETQYF.

This clone was observed a few times. The chain employs TRBV6-5 and TRBJ1-1; TRBD1 matches at 7 bases. Per germline, CDR1 MNHEY and CDR2 SVGAGI. V was clipped by 0 bases and J by 4 bases; unmatched bases: 5. There are 15 residues in the CDR3. CDR3 residues: CASSYSTRGVTEAFF. The CDR3 coding sequence is TGTGCCAGCAGTTACTCGACCAGGGGGGTCACTGAAGCTTTCTTT.

The chain employs TRBV28 and TRBJ1-5; 7 nucleotides match TRBD1. V was pared by 3 bases and J by 5 bases, with 10 bases of the junction left unmatched. Germline lookup yields CDR1 MDHEN and CDR2 SYDVKM. This CDR3 is 16 amino acids long. The DNA for the CDR3 is TGTGCCAGCAGTTTCTGGGGACAGCGACTACATCAGCCCCAGCATTTT. Amino acids: CASSFWGQRLHQPQHF.

The chain carries TRBV3-1 (or the pseudogene TRBV3-2) and TRBJ2-1; no firm D call. Germline V gene data show CDR1 as LGHDT and CDR2 as YNNKEL (reference sequence). The germline V and J ends were trimmed by 5 bases and 0 bases, with 8 bases remaining between them. The CDR3 length is 14 residues. CDR3 protein: CASSAWSSYNEQFF. In DNA form, the CDR3 reads TGTGCCAGCAGCGCATGGAGCTCCTACAATGAGCAGTTCTTC.

The rearrangement links TRBV28 to TRBJ1-5; 7 nucleotides match TRBD1. Germline values: CDR1 MDHEN, CDR2 SYDVKM. J gave up 4 bases and V 7 bases, and 1 base lay outside the gene matches. CDR3 length: 12 residues. CDR3: CASTTGNQPQHF. Written as DNA, the CDR3 is TGTGCCAGCACGACAGGGAATCAGCCCCAGCATTTT.

The gene calls are TRBV28 and TRBJ2-3; D gene unclear. The V gene's germline CDR1 is MDHEN and CDR2 SYDVKM. The CDR3 is made up of 14 amino acids. The V end lost 1 base, the J end lost 2 bases, and 7 bases lay between the germline ends. CDR3 coding DNA: TGTGCCAGCAGTTTATACGCGATCACAGATACGCAGTATTTT. Its translation: CASSLYAITDTQYF.

This chain connects TRBV6-5 to TRBJ2-1, with D tentatively TRBD2 (6 bases). Germline V gene data show CDR1 as MNHEY and CDR2 as SVGAGI. The CDR3 sequence is 12 residues long. V lost 3 bases, J lost 8 bases, and 8 bases lay in between. The CDR3 here is CASSYRGDEQFF. The CDR3 bases are TGTGCCAGCAGTTATCGCGGGGATGAGCAGTTCTTC.

This chain links TRBV13 with TRBJ1-1; a weak D match, TRBD1 (6 bases). CDR3 length equals 14 residues. Trimming took 5 bases from V and 3 from J, leaving 13 bases between them. CDR1 and CDR2 (germline): PRHDT, FYEKMQ (reference sequence). The CDR3 nucleotides read TGTGCCAGCAGCAGGGGGATCAGGCACACTGAAGCTTTCTTT. Its translation: CASSRGIRHTEAFF.

V gene TRBV6-5 combines with J gene TRBJ1-5; D call uncertain. Germline V gene data show CDR1 as MNHEY and CDR2 as SVGAGI. With 6 bases removed from V and 4 bases from J, the gap between germline ends came to 4 bases. The CDR3 has 11 residues. In DNA, the CDR3 is TGTGCCAGCAGCCTAAATCAGCCCCAGCATTTT. Translation: CASSLNQPQHF.

The chain carries TRBV4-1 and TRBJ2-3, with 8 positions matching TRBD2. CDR3 length: 14 residues. V lost 6 bases, J lost 7 bases, and 9 bases stayed unmatched. Germline V gene data show CDR1 as MGHRA and CDR2 as YSYEKL. Written as DNA, the CDR3 is TGCGCCAGCAGTCAGGGACTAGTGCTCTATACGCAGTATTTT. It specifies CASSQGLVLYTQYF.

This rearrangement joins TRBV15 to TRBJ2-7, with D unclear. V was clipped by 0 bases and J by 1 base, with 7 bases between them. Germline V CDR1 and CDR2: LNHNV, YYDKDF (reference sequence). The CDR3 runs to 14 residues. CDR3 amino acids: CATSRDPGSYEQYF. Written as DNA, the CDR3 is TGTGCCACCAGCAGAGATCCGGGTTCCTACGAGCAGTACTTC. The variable domain in full, completed from reference TRBV15 and TRBJ2-7, reads DAMVIQNPRYQVTQFGKPVTLSCSQTLNHNVMYWYQQKSSQAPKLLFHYYDKDFNNEADTPDNFQSRRPNTSFCFLDIRSPGLGDTAMYLCATSRDPGSYEQYFGPGTRLTVT.

This chain uses TRBV5-1 with TRBJ2-7, with TRBD1 matching over 7 bases. Trimming cost V 0 bases and J 5 bases; bases outside gene matches: 2. Germline V gives CDR1 SGHRS, CDR2 YFSETQ. This CDR3 comprises 13 residues. The CDR3 loop is CASSLGQGDEQYF. The CDR3 coding sequence is TGCGCCAGCAGCTTGGGACAGGGCGACGAGCAGTACTTC.

The rearrangement links TRBV5-3 to TRBJ2-1; 8 bases are a match to TRBD1. TRBV5-3 is classed as an ORF, of uncertain function. There are 15 residues in the CDR3. V was clipped by 4 bases and J by 2 bases; unmatched bases: 5. CDR3 in amino acids: CARSPYRGTYNEQFF. DNA for the CDR3: TGTGCCAGAAGCCCATACAGGGGGACCTACAATGAGCAGTTCTTC.